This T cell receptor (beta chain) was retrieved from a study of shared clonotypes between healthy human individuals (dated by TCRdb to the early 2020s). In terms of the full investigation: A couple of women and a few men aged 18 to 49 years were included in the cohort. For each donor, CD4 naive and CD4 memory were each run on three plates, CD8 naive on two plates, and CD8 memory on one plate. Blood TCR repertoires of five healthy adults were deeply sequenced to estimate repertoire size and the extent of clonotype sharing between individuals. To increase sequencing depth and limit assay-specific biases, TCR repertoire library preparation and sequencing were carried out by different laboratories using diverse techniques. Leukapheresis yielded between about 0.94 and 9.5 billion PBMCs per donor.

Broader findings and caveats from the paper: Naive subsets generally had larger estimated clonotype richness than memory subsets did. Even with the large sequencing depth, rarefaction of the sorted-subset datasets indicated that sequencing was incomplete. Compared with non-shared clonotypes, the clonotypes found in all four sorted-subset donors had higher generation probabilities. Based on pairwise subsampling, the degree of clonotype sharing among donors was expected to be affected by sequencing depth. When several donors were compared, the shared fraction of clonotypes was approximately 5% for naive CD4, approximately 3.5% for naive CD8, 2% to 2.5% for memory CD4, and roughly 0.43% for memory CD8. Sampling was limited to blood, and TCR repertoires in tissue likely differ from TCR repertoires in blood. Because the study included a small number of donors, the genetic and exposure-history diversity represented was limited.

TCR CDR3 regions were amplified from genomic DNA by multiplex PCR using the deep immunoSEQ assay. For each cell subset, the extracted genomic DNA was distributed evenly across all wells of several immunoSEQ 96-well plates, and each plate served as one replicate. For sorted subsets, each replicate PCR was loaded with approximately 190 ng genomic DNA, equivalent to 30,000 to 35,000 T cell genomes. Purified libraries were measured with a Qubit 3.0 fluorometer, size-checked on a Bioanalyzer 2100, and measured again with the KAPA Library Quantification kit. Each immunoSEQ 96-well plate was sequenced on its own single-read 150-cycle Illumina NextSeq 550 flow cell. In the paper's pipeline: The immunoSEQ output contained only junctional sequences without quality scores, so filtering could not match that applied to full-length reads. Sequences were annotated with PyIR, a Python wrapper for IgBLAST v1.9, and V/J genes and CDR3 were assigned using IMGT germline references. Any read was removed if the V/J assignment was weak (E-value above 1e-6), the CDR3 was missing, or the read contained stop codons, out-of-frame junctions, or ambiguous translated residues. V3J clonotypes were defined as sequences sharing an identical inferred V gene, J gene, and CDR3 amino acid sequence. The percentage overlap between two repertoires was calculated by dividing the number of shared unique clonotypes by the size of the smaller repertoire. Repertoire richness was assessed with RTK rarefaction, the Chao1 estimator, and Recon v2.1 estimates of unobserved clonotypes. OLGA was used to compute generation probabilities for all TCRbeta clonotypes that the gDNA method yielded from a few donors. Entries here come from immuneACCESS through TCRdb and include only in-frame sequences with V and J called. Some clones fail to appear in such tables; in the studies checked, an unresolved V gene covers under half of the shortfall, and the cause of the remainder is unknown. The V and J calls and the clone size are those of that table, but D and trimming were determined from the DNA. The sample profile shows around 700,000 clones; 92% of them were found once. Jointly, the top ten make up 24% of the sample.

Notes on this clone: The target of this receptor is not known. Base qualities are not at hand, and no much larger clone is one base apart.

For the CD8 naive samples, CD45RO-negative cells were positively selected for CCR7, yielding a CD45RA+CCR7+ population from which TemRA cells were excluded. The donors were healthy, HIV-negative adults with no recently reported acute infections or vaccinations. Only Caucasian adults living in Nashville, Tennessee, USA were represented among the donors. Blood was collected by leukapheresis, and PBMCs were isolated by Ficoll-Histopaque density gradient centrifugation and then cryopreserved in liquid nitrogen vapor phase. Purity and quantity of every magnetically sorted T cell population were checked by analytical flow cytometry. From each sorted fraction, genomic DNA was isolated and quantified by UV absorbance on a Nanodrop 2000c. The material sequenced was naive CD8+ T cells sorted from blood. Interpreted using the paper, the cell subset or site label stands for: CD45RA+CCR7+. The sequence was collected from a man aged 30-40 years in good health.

The DNA sequence reads TGCAGCGTTGAATTTGACAGGTCGTACGAGCAGTACTTC. This translates into CSVEFDRSYEQYF. In this chain, TRBV29-1 is recombined with TRBJ2-7; TRBD1 could be the D gene, as 6 bases match. The trim is 2 bases for V and 4 bases for J, with a gap of 12 bases between the germline ends. Reading the germline V gene gives CDR1 SQVTM and CDR2 ANQGSEA. There are 13 amino acids in the CDR3, from cysteine to phenylalanine inclusive. Only CDR3 DNA is held: 39 bases, read in frame from base 1.